This T cell receptor (beta chain) was profiled in a study of blood T cells in healthy people across ages. Study-level findings and limits: Measured against age, TCR beta diversity per million T cells decreased in a roughly linear manner.

For the second PCR, which ran for about 7 to 12 cycles, a sample-barcoded 5' primer and a J-beta primer mix were used. TCRdb called the 5' RACE reads again in MiXCR, with one record for every CDR3 protein. The repertoire includes over a million distinct CDR3 sequences, 25% of them detected once, and approximately 0.7% sits in the top ten. Note on this clonotype: Its antigen is not identified. The junction departs from the called germline gene at one end, perhaps through a read error.

Germline values: CDR1 SGHTA, CDR2 FQGNSA. The CDR3 is made up of 16 amino acids. These same data were also listed under a study on T cells of mothers and their children.

The receptor's source is a girl aged 2 to 9 in good health. This chain connects TRBV7-2 to TRBJ2-5, with no clear D. The sequencing input was blood. CDR3 sequence (DNA): TGTGCCAACAGCTTAGTAACAGTCAGCTTACAAGAGACCCAGTACTTC. This sequence encodes CANSLVTVSLQETQYF.